Presented here are 16 T cell receptor beta chains from one specimen sequenced in a study of blood T cell repertoires in COVID-19. The assay was immunoSEQ multiplex PCR, and TCRdb's table has in-frame clones only and misses some. The sample gives over 250,000 clones, roughly nine tenths of which show up once; less than 2% is in the top ten. The sample consisted of PBMCs or T cells enriched from blood (not recorded which). Every receptor here comes from an older woman who had recovered from COVID-19.

In its sample, this clone was seen a few times. The chain carries TRBV4-2 and TRBJ1-1; TRBD1 matches at 7 bases. V lost 1 base to trimming and J lost 0 bases; unmatched junction nucleotides: 14. Germline V CDR1 and CDR2: LGHNA, YNFKEQ. The CDR3 loop spans 19 amino acids. The CDR3 bases are TGTGCCAGCAGCCAAGGAGTTTGGGGACAGAGAGTAATGAACACTGAAGCTTTCTTT. The encoded protein is CASSQGVWGQRVMNTEAFF.

CDR3 DNA: TGTGCCAGCAGCTTAGGAGGTCCCTCTGGCTACACCTTC. Residues: CASSLGGPSGYTF. The chain links TRBV7-9 to TRBJ1-2; no firm D call. V was trimmed by 1 base and J by 7 bases, leaving 10 bases between them. The CDR3 spans 13 residues. CDR1 is SEHNR, CDR2 FQNEAQ, per germline (reference sequence).

V and J are TRBV5-1 and TRBJ1-2; 7 bases line up with TRBD1. The junction had 12 bases not matched to a gene; V was cut back by 4 bases and J by 6 bases. Germline CDR1 SGHRS, CDR2 YFSETQ. This CDR3 spans 15 amino acids. The CDR3 protein is CASSLGQAPGDGYTF. DNA of the CDR3: TGCGCCAGCAGCCTAGGACAGGCCCCTGGGGATGGCTACACCTTC.

CDR3 residues: CASRLAGGADTQYF. For the CDR3, the DNA is TGTGCCAGCAGATTAGCGGGAGGGGCAGATACGCAGTATTTT. The chain uses TRBV5-8 and TRBJ2-3; 11 nucleotides agree with TRBD2. The CDR3 is 14 amino acids. Germline V gene data show CDR1 as SGHTS and CDR2 as YDEGEE. The J segment lost 4 bases and the V segment lost 5 bases, leaving 3 bases of the junction unmatched.

The chain recombines TRBV2 with TRBJ1-2, with TRBD1 matching 8 bases. Germline-derived CDR1 and CDR2 are SNHLY and FYNNEI. After removal of 6 bases from V and 4 bases from J, the junction contained 10 bases not matched to a gene. The CDR3 contains 15 residues. CDR3 bases: TGTGCCAGCAGGGATCAAAGACAGGGGACCTATGGCTACACCTTC. Protein: CASRDQRQGTYGYTF.

This sequence joins TRBV5-3 and TRBJ1-1; possibly TRBD1 for D (6 bases). TRBV5-3 belongs to the ORF category, with a function that is uncertain. The germline V and J ends were trimmed by 6 bases and 6 bases, with 9 bases remaining between them. There are 11 residues in the CDR3. In DNA, the CDR3 is TGTGCCAGAACAGGGGCCCCTGAAGCTTTCTTT. It codes for CARTGAPEAFF.

This chain links TRBV11-2 with TRBJ2-3; D not certain. The CDR3 length is 13 residues. Per the germline V gene, CDR1 is SGHAT and CDR2 is FQNNGV. V lost 1 base and J 5 bases, leaving 7 bases between the germline ends. CDR3 sequence reads: CASSLVALDTQYF. CDR3 sequence (DNA): TGTGCCAGCAGCTTAGTAGCCCTAGATACGCAGTATTTT. Full variable domain (remainder filled in from reference TRBV11-2 and TRBJ2-3): EAGVAQSPRYKIIEKRQSVAFWCNPISGHATLYWYQQILGQGPKLLIQFQNNGVVDDSQLPKDRFSAERLKGVDSTLKIQPAKLEDSAVYLCASSLVALDTQYFGPGTRLTVL.

The V gene is TRBV28, the J gene TRBJ1-1; a weak D match, TRBD1 (6 bases). CDR1 is MDHEN and CDR2 is SYDVKM in the germline V gene. The CDR3 has 16 amino acids. V lost 7 bases and J lost 2, with 20 bases in between. CDR3 in amino acids: CASIFHQQGVNTEAFF. The CDR3 region has the DNA TGTGCCAGCATTTTCCACCAACAGGGAGTTAACACTGAAGCTTTCTTT.

The V call is TRBV12-3 or TRBV12-4, the J call TRBJ2-7, with 8 bases fitting TRBD1. This CDR3 region has 13 residues. V shed 7 bases, J shed 2 bases, and the junction held 4 bases outside the gene matches. The CDR3 reads CASTPGGPYEQYF. CDR3 nucleotide sequence: TGTGCCAGCACCCCAGGGGGCCCCTACGAGCAGTACTTC.

The chain employs TRBV10-1 and TRBJ1-2; 7 bases match TRBD1. V lost 0 bases and J lost 4; bases outside the gene matches: 11. The CDR3 spans 17 residues. CDR1 WNHNN and CDR2 SYGVQD come from the germline V gene (reference sequence). CDR3 DNA: TGCGCCAGCAGTGAGTCGCACCCCGGGACAGCTCCCTATGGCTACACCTTC. This sequence encodes CASSESHPGTAPYGYTF.

The chain uses TRBV11-2 and TRBJ1-5, with D unclear. The CDR3 loop spans 14 amino acids. Per germline, CDR1 SGHAT and CDR2 FQNNGV. Deletions cut 2 bases from V and 1 base from J, with 6 bases between. The CDR3 loop is CASSLTGSNQPQHF. CDR3 coding DNA: TGTGCCAGCAGCTTAACCGGGAGCAATCAGCCCCAGCATTTT.

The chain links TRBV4-2 to TRBJ1-6, with D possibly being TRBD1 (6 bases). Germline V lookup: CDR1 LGHNA, CDR2 YNFKEQ. CDR3 length: 15 amino acids. The germline V and J ends were trimmed by 4 bases and 8 bases, with 15 bases remaining between them. CDR3 nucleotide sequence: TGTGCCAGCAGCCCCTACAGGGATGGCGATTCACCCCTCCACTTT. This sequence encodes CASSPYRDGDSPLHF.

The chain links TRBV27 to TRBJ2-2; TRBD2 agrees at 7 bases. The ends lost 5 bases at V and 4 bases at J; junction bases unmatched: 16. Germline CDR1 reads MNHEY; CDR2 reads SMNVEV (reference sequence). This CDR3 comprises 18 residues. The CDR3 coding sequence is TGTGCCAGCAGTCCACTGGCGTTGGGGTGGGAGGGCACCGGGGAGCTGTTTTTT. As protein: CASSPLALGWEGTGELFF.

The chain carries TRBV28 and TRBJ1-5; the D is unclear. V gave up 6 bases and J gave up 10 bases, with 19 bases separating them. The CDR3 runs to 14 residues. The V gene's germline CDR1 is MDHEN and CDR2 SYDVKM. The CDR3 loop reads CASSRRGDGRPQHF. For the CDR3, the DNA is TGTGCCAGCAGCCGCCGGGGTGATGGAAGACCCCAGCATTTT.

V gene TRBV27 combines with J gene TRBJ2-3, with unresolved D. CDR1 and CDR2 (germline): MNHEY, SMNVEV (reference sequence). The length of the CDR3 is 13 residues. V was cut by 2 bases and J by 4 bases, with 7 bases left in between. The DNA of the CDR3 is TGTGCCAGCAGTTTACTAGTTTCAGATACGCAGTATTTT. Translation gives CASSLLVSDTQYF.

This clone was detected only once. This sequence joins TRBV9 and TRBJ2-7, with 11 bases lining up with TRBD1. This CDR3 comprises 17 residues. V lost 2 bases to trimming and J lost 4 bases; unmatched junction nucleotides: 11. The germline gives CDR1 SGDLS, CDR2 YYNGEE. The CDR3 region is CASSVGVFGQGAYEQYF. In nucleotides, the CDR3 is TGTGCCAGCAGCGTGGGGGTGTTCGGACAGGGGGCTTACGAGCAGTACTTC.